This section outlines one T cell receptor (beta chain) sequence together with its context. The sample comes from a study of blood T cell repertoires in COVID-19. Study details: The samples span acute and convalescent COVID-19 from the United States, Italy and Spain.

Only in-frame clones appear in the TCRdb table, and some are missing; sequencing was by immunoSEQ multiplex PCR. The sample contains approximately 96,000 clones, 90% to 95% of which appear only once. The TCR originated in a man in his fifties or sixties with acute or convalescent COVID-19. The sequencing sample was made of peripheral blood.

The CDR3 DNA reads TGTGCCTGGAGTGTTTCGTCGGGGGAGACCCAGTACTTC. Its protein product is CAWSVSSGETQYF. The chain recombines TRBV30 with TRBJ2-5; D may be TRBD2 (5 bases). The CDR3 totals 13 residues. With 0 bases removed from V and 5 bases from J, the gap between germline ends came to 10 bases. In germline, CDR1 is GTSNPN, CDR2 SVGIG (reference sequence).